The 20 T cell receptor beta chains in this list originate from one sample, sequenced in a study of blood T cell repertoires in COVID-19. Profiled with immunoSEQ multiplex PCR; TCRdb holds only in-frame clones, not every one. Of more than 12,000 clones in the sample, roughly 89% were seen once. The sequenced sample consisted of peripheral blood. These receptors were taken from a human donor in a cohort sampled during active COVID-19.

The chain recombines TRBV30 with TRBJ2-1, with a weak D call TRBD2 (5 bases). The germline gives CDR1 GTSNPN, CDR2 SVGIG (reference sequence). Trimming stripped 0 bases from V and 0 bases from J, with 12 bases between. CDR3 size: 16 residues. This CDR3 is CAWSVRRGSSYNEQFF. The CDR3, as DNA: TGTGCCTGGAGTGTACGCCGGGGTAGCTCCTACAATGAGCAGTTCTTC.

This chain joins TRBV5-4 and TRBJ2-5; 10 nucleotides match TRBD1. Germline trimming cut 4 bases from V and 4 bases from J; bases unmatched to any gene: 4. Germline CDR1 reads SGHNT; CDR2 reads YYREEE (reference sequence). The length of the CDR3 is 14 residues. This chain's CDR3 is CASSRQGAGETQYF. The CDR3 coding sequence is TGTGCCAGCAGCCGACAGGGGGCCGGAGAGACCCAGTACTTC.

The V call is TRBV4-3, the J call TRBJ2-3; 9 bases match TRBD2. In germline, CDR1 is LGHNA, CDR2 YSLEER. Trimming removed 1 base from V and 10 bases from J; junction bases left unmatched: 12. The CDR3 has 16 residues. The CDR3 region has the DNA TGCGCCAGCAGCCAAGGCGGGCCGCGGGAGGGTTACGCGCAGTATTTT. Translation gives CASSQGGPREGYAQYF.

V and J are TRBV7-3 and TRBJ1-1; 7 nucleotides agree with TRBD1. The CDR3 has 14 residues. The germline V gene has CDR1 SGHTA and CDR2 FQGTGA. The J segment lost 7 bases and the V segment lost 5 bases, leaving 10 bases of the junction unmatched. CDR3 nucleotides: TGTGCCAGCAGCCCATCAGGACAGGTCTTTGAAGCTTTCTTT. Translating it yields CASSPSGQVFEAFF.

The CDR3 sequence: CASGTGTRTYEQYF. CDR3 DNA: TGTGCCAGCGGAACCGGGACAAGGACCTACGAGCAGTACTTC. The J gene is TRBJ2-7, the V gene TRBV27; D is perhaps TRBD1 (6 bases). CDR3 size: 14 residues. Germline V gene data show CDR1 as MNHEY and CDR2 as SMNVEV (reference sequence). The germline V and J ends were trimmed by 8 bases and 2 bases, with 16 bases remaining between them.

This clone was recorded only once. This chain connects TRBV12-5 to TRBJ1-1; 7 nucleotides line up with TRBD1. Germline loops: CDR1 LGHNT, CDR2 FRNRAP. J lost 6 bases, V lost 0 bases, and 10 bases had no gene match. This CDR3 comprises 16 residues. The CDR3 sequence: CASGLVPRGREAEAFF. The CDR3 coding sequence is TGTGCTAGTGGTTTGGTACCGAGGGGGCGGGAGGCTGAAGCTTTCTTT.

The CDR3 DNA reads TGTGCCAGCAGCGTAGGGACAGAAGTCTATGGCTACACCTTC. Its translation is CASSVGTEVYGYTF. The chain employs TRBV5-6 and TRBJ1-2; TRBD1 aligns across 7 bases. Germline V lookup: CDR1 SGHDT, CDR2 YYEEEE. This CDR3 is 14 amino acids long. The ends lost 4 bases at V and 4 bases at J; junction bases unmatched: 7.

This clone occurred a few times. The chain employs TRBV4-3 and TRBJ2-7, with TRBD1 identical over 11 bases. V shed 2 bases, J shed 3 bases, and the junction held 6 bases outside the gene matches. The CDR3 loop spans 16 amino acids. Germline V gives CDR1 LGHNA, CDR2 YSLEER. CDR3 nucleotides: TGCGCCAGCAGCCAAATGGCCGGGACAGGGGGCTACGAGCAGTACTTC. It encodes CASSQMAGTGGYEQYF.

In its sample, this clone was seen a few times. This chain links TRBV14 with TRBJ2-2, with 9 bases fitting TRBD2. CDR3 length: 15 amino acids. The J segment lost 3 bases and the V segment lost 4 bases, leaving 3 bases of the junction unmatched. Per germline, CDR1 SGHDN and CDR2 FVKESK. CDR3 nucleotide sequence: TGTGCCAGCAGCCTACTAGCGGGCTACACCGGGGAGCTGTTTTTT. It is translated as CASSLLAGYTGELFF.

The chain couples TRBV5-4 to TRBJ2-7; 7 bases line up with TRBD2. Looked up from germline, CDR1 is SGHNT and CDR2 is YYREEE (reference sequence). The CDR3 spans 15 residues. Trimming removed 4 bases from V and 3 bases from J; junction bases left unmatched: 10. CDR3 amino acids: CASSIAASGYYEQYF. As DNA, the CDR3 is TGTGCCAGCAGCATCGCCGCTAGCGGCTACTACGAGCAGTACTTC.

This rearrangement joins TRBV27 to TRBJ1-2; tentatively, D is TRBD1 (6 bases). The germline CDR1 and CDR2 sequences are MNHEY and SMNVEV (reference sequence). This CDR3 has 14 residues. Trimming cost V 5 bases and J 8 bases, with 18 bases left between them. CDR3 nucleotides: TGTGCCAGCAGTACCGATGGGGGCACGGCCGGCTACACCTTC. Translation gives CASSTDGGTAGYTF.

J is TRBJ2-7 and V is TRBV6-1; 12 positions match TRBD2. Germline V CDR1 and CDR2: MNHNS, SASEGT. The V and J ends lost 3 bases and 5 bases, in that order; junction bases with no gene match: 8. This CDR3 has 16 amino acids. CDR3 sequence reads: CASSDRLAGVGHEQYF. As DNA, the CDR3 is TGTGCCAGCAGTGACAGACTAGCGGGAGTTGGTCACGAGCAGTACTTC.

There are a few counts of this clone. The rearrangement links TRBV12-5 to TRBJ1-5; D is uncertain. The CDR3 loop spans 14 amino acids. The germline gives CDR1 LGHNT, CDR2 FRNRAP. V gave up 4 bases and J gave up 11 bases, with 18 bases separating them. As DNA, the CDR3 is TGTGCTAGTGGTTGGGCCTCGGGGTCCACGGCCCAGCATTTT. It is translated as CASGWASGSTAQHF.

This CDR3 reads CASSQTGGSNTEAFF. The CDR3 DNA reads as TGTGCCAGCAGCCAAACGGGGGGTTCTAACACTGAAGCTTTCTTT. The chain carries TRBV4-2 and TRBJ1-1; D is perhaps TRBD1 (5 bases). Trimming pared 2 bases from V and 2 bases from J, leaving 12 bases between. Germline values: CDR1 LGHNA, CDR2 YNFKEQ. The CDR3 contains 15 residues.

The chain links TRBV6-6 to TRBJ2-3, with 14 nucleotides matching TRBD2. V shed 4 bases and J 4 bases; nucleotides not matched to a gene: 1. The CDR3 consists of 15 residues. Germline lookup yields CDR1 MNHNY and CDR2 SVGAGI (reference sequence). The CDR3 loop reads CASSSGLAGADTQYF. The CDR3 DNA is TGTGCCAGCAGTTCGGGACTAGCGGGAGCAGATACGCAGTATTTT.

The chain combines TRBV6-5 with TRBJ1-5; tentative D call: TRBD1 (5 bases). The germline V gene encodes CDR1 MNHEY and CDR2 SVGAGI. Trimming removed 6 bases at V and 0 bases at J, with 9 bases between. The CDR3 contains 14 residues. The CDR3 is CASRGGYSNQPQHF. DNA of the CDR3: TGTGCCAGCAGGGGGGGTTATAGCAATCAGCCCCAGCATTTT.

This clone was detected a few times. V is TRBV6-5 and J is TRBJ2-1; TRBD1 aligns across 11 bases. The V gene's germline CDR1 is MNHEY and CDR2 SVGAGI. With V trimmed by 2 bases and J by 6 bases, 3 bases remained unmatched. The CDR3 length is 15 residues. The CDR3 sequence: CASSYQDRGPNEQFF. In nucleotides, the CDR3 is TGTGCCAGCAGTTACCAGGACAGGGGGCCCAATGAGCAGTTCTTC.

The count of this clone is one. The chain has TRBV7-8 and TRBJ2-5; 9 bases are shared with TRBD1. V was clipped by 5 bases and J by 3 bases; unmatched bases: 7. Germline CDR1 is SGHVS and CDR2 is FQNEAQ. The CDR3 runs 15 residues. The CDR3 loop reads CASSESTGGEETQYF. The CDR3 DNA reads TGTGCCAGCAGCGAATCGACAGGGGGGGAAGAGACCCAGTACTTC. The whole variable domain, remainder taken from reference TRBV7-8 and TRBJ2-5, is GAGVSQSPRYKVAKRGQDVALRCDPISGHVSLFWYQQALGQGPEFLTYFQNEAQLDKSGLPSDRFFAERPEGSVSTLKIQRTQQEDSAVYLCASSESTGGEETQYFGPGTRLLVL.

The V and J genes are TRBV5-1 and TRBJ1-1; D unresolved. Germline V lookup: CDR1 SGHRS, CDR2 YFSETQ. This CDR3 is 16 amino acids long. Trimming took off 4 bases at V and 2 bases at J, with 18 bases between the two ends. The CDR3 DNA reads TGCGCCAGCAGCCTGCCTGAGGGTCCCCCTAACACTGAAGCTTTCTTT. This gives the protein CASSLPEGPPNTEAFF.

V and J are TRBV6-4 and TRBJ2-1, with 13 bases matching TRBD2. Per the germline V gene, CDR1 is MRHNA and CDR2 is SNTAGT. The V and J ends lost 4 bases and 3 bases, in that order; junction bases with no gene match: 0. CDR3 length: 15 amino acids. DNA of the CDR3: TGTGCCAGCAGTGGGACTAGCGGGAGCTACAATGAGCAGTTCTTC. Translation: CASSGTSGSYNEQFF.